The clone carrying this TCR beta chain has just one count. Its specificity is not known. The record originates from a study of cytomegalovirus exposure and HLA in healthy donors. Regarding the study as a whole: Later examination showed HLA-associated TCR beta chains had greater clonal expansion than equally common others.

PCR amplification relied on 60 Vbeta primers (plus 13 Jbeta primers). This table comes from immunoSEQ multiplex PCR, and its TCRdb copy is limited to in-frame clones, with some not included. Here the sample spans fewer than 200,000 clones, about nine tenths being singletons. CDR1 is GTSNPN, CDR2 SVGIG, per germline (reference sequence). The J segment lost 5 bases and the V segment lost 5 bases, leaving 5 bases of the junction unmatched. The CDR3 has 13 amino acids. Sequenced: PBMCs. The chain joins TRBV30 to TRBJ1-2; TRBD1 matches 10 bases. The sequence was collected from a boy aged 2 to 10 in good health and CMV-seronegative. The CDR3 DNA sequence: TGTGCCTGGCGGGACAGGGGTAGGTATGGCTACACCTTC. It yields the protein CAWRDRGRYGYTF. Supplemented by reference TRBV30 and TRBJ1-2, the full variable domain reads SQTIHQWPATLVQPVGSPLSLECTVEGTSNPNLYWYRQAAGRGLQLLFYSVGIGQISSEVPQNLSASRPQDRQFILSSKKLLLSDSGFYLCAWRDRGRYGYTFGSGTRLTVV.